The 3 T cell receptor beta chains in this list originate from one sample, sequenced in a study of regulatory T cells in long-lasting Graves disease. Through Arm-PCR of CDR3 regions and iRepertoire HTBI primers, TCR beta libraries were built. From the multiplex PCR reads, TCRdb called clonotypes with MiXCR, one entry per CDR3 protein. This table has hundreds of thousands of distinct CDR3 sequences, roughly 15% appearing once. Time point given: newly diagnosed GD, antithyroid drugs for less than 3 months. Construction of the TCR library relied on RNA isolated from PBMCs. This sample was shared with a second study, whose subject was T cells in Graves' hyperthyroidism and ophthalmopathy.

The sequenced sample was peripheral blood mononuclear cells (PBMCs), obtained at new diagnosis, from a patient treated with antithyroid drugs. These receptors were taken from a woman younger than 45 with Graves disease.

Ten or more counts support this clonotype. The chain combines TRBV20-1 with TRBJ2-7; possible D gene TRBD1, 5 bases. The germline V gene encodes CDR1 DFQATT and CDR2 SNEGSKA (reference sequence). V was clipped by 7 bases and J by 2 bases, with 12 bases between them. This CDR3 has 12 amino acids. The CDR3 region is CSVKTDTYEQYF. The CDR3 DNA reads TGCAGTGTTAAGACAGATACCTACGAGCAGTACTTC.

The rearrangement joins TRBV6-2 or TRBV6-3 to TRBJ2-3; 15 bases are shared with TRBD2. The germline V gene encodes CDR1 MNHEY and CDR2 SVGEGT. The CDR3 runs 17 residues. J was trimmed by 2 bases and V by 5 bases; bases with no gene match: 5. In DNA form, the CDR3 reads TGTGCCAGCAGTGGGACTAGCGGGAGGAGCCTCACAGATACGCAGTATTTT. This gives the protein CASSGTSGRSLTDTQYF.

This clonotype was counted many times. The chain links TRBV9 to TRBJ2-3; D might be TRBD2 (6 bases). The length of the CDR3 is 17 residues. CDR1 and CDR2 (germline): SGDLS, YYNGEE. The V gene lost 3 bases and the J gene lost 1 base, with 18 bases spanning the gap. CDR3 sequence (DNA): TGTGCCAGCAGCGAGCACGATCAGGGACTTCGCACAGATACGCAGTATTTT. Its translation: CASSEHDQGLRTDTQYF. Supplemented by reference TRBV9 and TRBJ2-3, the full variable domain reads DSGVTQTPKHLITATGQRVTLRCSPRSGDLSVYWYQQSLDQGLQFLIQYYNGEERAKGNILERFSAQQFPDLHSELNLSSLELGDSALYFCASSEHDQGLRTDTQYFGPGTRLTVL.